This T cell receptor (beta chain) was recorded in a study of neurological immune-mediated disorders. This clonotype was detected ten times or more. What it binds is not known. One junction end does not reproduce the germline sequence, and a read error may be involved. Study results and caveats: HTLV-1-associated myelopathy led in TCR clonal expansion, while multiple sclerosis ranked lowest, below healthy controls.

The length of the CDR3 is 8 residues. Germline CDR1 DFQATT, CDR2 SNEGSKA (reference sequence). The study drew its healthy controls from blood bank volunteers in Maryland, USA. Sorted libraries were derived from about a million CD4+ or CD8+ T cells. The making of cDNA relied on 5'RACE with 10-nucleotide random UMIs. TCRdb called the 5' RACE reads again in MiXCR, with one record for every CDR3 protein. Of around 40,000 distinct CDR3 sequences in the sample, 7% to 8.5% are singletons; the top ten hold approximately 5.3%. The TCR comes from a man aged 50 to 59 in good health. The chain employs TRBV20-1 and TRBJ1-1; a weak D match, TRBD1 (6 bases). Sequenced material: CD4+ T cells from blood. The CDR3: CSAEDSLF. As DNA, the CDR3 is TGCAGTGCTGAGGACAGTCTCTTT.